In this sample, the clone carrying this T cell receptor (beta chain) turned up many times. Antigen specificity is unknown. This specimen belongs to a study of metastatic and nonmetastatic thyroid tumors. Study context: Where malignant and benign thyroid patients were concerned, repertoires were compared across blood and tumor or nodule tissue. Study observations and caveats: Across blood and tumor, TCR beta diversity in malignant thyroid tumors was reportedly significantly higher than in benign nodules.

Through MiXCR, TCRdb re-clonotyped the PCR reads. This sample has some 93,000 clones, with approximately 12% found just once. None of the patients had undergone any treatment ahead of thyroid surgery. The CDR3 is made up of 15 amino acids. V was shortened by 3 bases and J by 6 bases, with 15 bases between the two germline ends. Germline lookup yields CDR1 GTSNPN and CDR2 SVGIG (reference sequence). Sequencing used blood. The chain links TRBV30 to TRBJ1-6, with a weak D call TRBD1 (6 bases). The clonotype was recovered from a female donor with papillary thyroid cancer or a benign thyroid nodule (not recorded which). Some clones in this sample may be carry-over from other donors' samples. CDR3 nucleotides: TGTGCCTGGAGGGGGGCTCGGGGGGCTAATTCACCCCTCCACTTT. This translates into CAWRGARGANSPLHF.